The 26 T cell receptor beta chains given below trace back to one sample, sequenced in a study of response to subunit inactivated influenza vaccine. Using its own MiXCR run on the RT-PCR reads, TCRdb lists one record per CDR3 protein. The sample shows just under 250,000 distinct CDR3 sequences, more than 9% of them seen only once. The starting material was non-naive T cells sorted from PBMCs, obtained 14 days before vaccination. Receptors originate from a man aged 50 or older who received an inactivated influenza vaccine.

CDR3 sequence reads: CSARGSHEQYF. In nucleotides, the CDR3 is TGCAGTGCCAGGGGTTCCCACGAGCAGTACTTC. The chain is built from TRBV20-1 and TRBJ2-7; D is possibly TRBD1 (6 bases). CDR1 DFQATT and CDR2 SNEGSKA come from the germline V gene (reference sequence). The CDR3 is 11 residues long. V lost 6 bases, J lost 5 bases, and 11 bases lay in between.

This clonotype was counted at least ten times. This chain links TRBV12-3 or TRBV12-4 with TRBJ1-6; possible D gene TRBD1, 5 bases. The CDR3 contains 15 residues. Trimming shortened V by 4 bases and J by 8 bases, and 15 bases separated the two germline ends. The CDR3 region has the DNA TGTGCCAGCAGTTCCCAGGGCAGGAAGCATTCACCCCTCCACTTT. This gives the protein CASSSQGRKHSPLHF.

This sequence joins TRBV4-2 and TRBJ1-1, with 8 bases matching TRBD1. CDR1 LGHNA and CDR2 YNFKEQ come from the germline V gene. The CDR3 consists of 16 residues. V trimming: 0 bases; J trimming: 3 bases; junction bases outside the gene matches: 6. CDR3 sequence: CASSQDPRGQDTEAFF. DNA of the CDR3: TGTGCCAGCAGCCAAGATCCGCGGGGACAGGACACTGAAGCTTTCTTT.

This rearrangement joins TRBV29-1 to TRBJ1-2; D is possibly TRBD1 (5 bases). The CDR3 loop spans 13 amino acids. Trimming removed 4 bases from V and 4 bases from J, with 13 bases in between. The germline V gene has CDR1 SQVTM and CDR2 ANQGSEA. The CDR3 DNA is TGCAGCGTTGTCCAGGGTGATTTCTATGGCTACACCTTC. This sequence encodes CSVVQGDFYGYTF.

In its sample, this clonotype was seen a few times. J is TRBJ2-5 and V is TRBV20-1; D is ambiguous. The V gene lost 3 bases and the J gene lost 4 bases, with 9 bases spanning the gap. Germline CDR1 and CDR2: DFQATT and SNEGSKA (reference sequence). This CDR3 has 12 amino acids. The CDR3 bases are TGCAGTGCTAGTCTCCATGTAGAGACCCAGTACTTC. Translation gives CSASLHVETQYF.

The rearrangement joins TRBV7-2 to TRBJ2-3; no reliable D call. V was pared by 7 bases and J by 3 bases, with 8 bases between. Germline loops: CDR1 SGHTA, CDR2 FQGNSA. The CDR3 has 12 amino acids. CDR3 region: CASNSWTDTQYF. Written as DNA, the CDR3 is TGTGCCAGCAACTCCTGGACAGATACGCAGTATTTT.

This rearrangement joins TRBV2 to TRBJ1-2, with 12 bases that match TRBD1. V lost 3 bases to trimming and J lost 6 bases; unmatched junction nucleotides: 5. The CDR3 consists of 15 residues. The V gene's germline CDR1 is SNHLY and CDR2 FYNNEI. The CDR3 sequence is CASSELGQGANGYTF. The CDR3 DNA reads as TGTGCCAGCAGTGAGTTGGGACAGGGGGCTAATGGCTACACCTTC.

The V and J genes are TRBV6-1 and TRBJ1-5; no clear D. The germline V and J ends were trimmed by 4 bases and 3 bases, with 13 bases remaining between them. Germline CDR1 reads MNHNS; CDR2 reads SASEGT. CDR3 length equals 15 residues. This CDR3 is CASSGQRSNNQPQHF. DNA of the CDR3: TGTGCCAGCAGTGGGCAGAGATCTAACAATCAGCCCCAGCATTTT.

This clonotype was counted between two and nine times. CDR3 in DNA: TGTGCCAGCAGCAACCACTCAGAGGCGAACTATGGCTACACCTTC. Protein product: CASSNHSEANYGYTF. The chain is built from TRBV21-1 and TRBJ1-2. TRBV21-1 corresponds to a pseudogene. This CDR3 has 15 residues.

The chain has TRBV12-3 or TRBV12-4 and TRBJ2-7; D might be TRBD1 or TRBD2, each matching 6 bases. Trimming removed 5 bases at V and 2 bases at J, with 16 bases between. The CDR3 spans 15 residues. The CDR3 loop reads CASSSHRDSPYEQYF. The CDR3 DNA sequence: TGTGCCAGCAGTAGCCACAGGGACTCTCCCTACGAGCAGTACTTC.

This clonotype appeared a few times. The chain combines TRBV2 with TRBJ1-4; TRBD1 agrees at 8 bases. After removal of 4 bases from V and 8 bases from J, the junction contained 12 bases not matched to a gene. Germline CDR1 reads SNHLY; CDR2 reads FYNNEI. The CDR3 length is 16 residues. CDR3 loop: CASSAQGALSWEKLFF. CDR3 DNA: TGTGCCAGCAGTGCGCAGGGGGCCTTGAGCTGGGAAAAACTGTTTTTT.

This clonotype was recorded a few times. The gene calls are TRBV20-1 and TRBJ1-5; D is undetermined. Per the germline V gene, CDR1 is DFQATT and CDR2 is SNEGSKA (reference sequence). There are 13 residues in the CDR3. Trimming removed 2 bases from V and 4 bases from J, with 9 bases in between. The CDR3 DNA reads as TGCAGTGCTAGAACAACGATGAATCAGCCCCAGCATTTT. Residues: CSARTTMNQPQHF.

This rearrangement joins TRBV28 to TRBJ1-3; D unclear. This CDR3 has 12 residues. Per germline, CDR1 MDHEN and CDR2 SYDVKM. Trimming removed 8 bases from V and 4 bases from J, with 9 bases in between. Here the CDR3 reads CASLGPGNTIYF. Written as DNA, the CDR3 is TGTGCCAGCCTCGGGCCCGGAAACACCATATATTTT.

This clonotype appeared a few times. The gene calls are TRBV4-2 and TRBJ2-7; TRBD1 might be the D (5 bases). Germline assignment: CDR1 LGHNA and CDR2 YNFKEQ. The V and J ends lost 0 bases and 0 bases respectively, with 9 bases between them. This CDR3 contains 15 residues. The CDR3 here is CASSQDLGDSYEQYF. The CDR3 coding sequence is TGTGCCAGCAGCCAAGATCTAGGGGACTCCTACGAGCAGTACTTC.

The chain joins TRBV20-1 to TRBJ2-1; no firm D call. Trimming removed 5 bases at V and 10 bases at J, with 21 bases between. CDR1 and CDR2 (germline): DFQATT, SNEGSKA (reference sequence). The CDR3 sequence is 14 residues long. CDR3 protein: CSAHLAPPLSEQFF. Written as DNA, the CDR3 is TGCAGTGCTCATTTAGCCCCCCCGCTATCCGAGCAGTTCTTC.

The chain combines TRBV5-1 with TRBJ2-7; D may be TRBD1 or TRBD2 (5 bases each). The germline CDR1 and CDR2 sequences are SGHRS and YFSETQ. The CDR3 extends over 17 amino acids. Between the trimmed V and J ends, which lost 4 bases and 4 bases, there was a span of 24 bases. The CDR3 reads CASSPTGQALGSYEQYF. The CDR3 DNA sequence: TGCGCCAGCAGCCCGACGGGGCAGGCCCTCGGATCGTACGAGCAGTACTTC.

The rearrangement uses TRBV23-1 and TRBJ2-7, with 7 bases identical to TRBD1. TRBV23-1 falls under the ORF class, with uncertain function. The CDR3 consists of 15 residues. J lost 0 bases, V lost 7 bases, and 9 bases had no gene match. The CDR3 loop is CASTPTGRGSYEQYF. CDR3 DNA sequence: TGCGCCAGCACCCCGACAGGGAGAGGCTCCTACGAGCAGTACTTC.

In its sample, this clonotype was seen once. This may be a read error, as it is one base from a much larger clone. This chain's CDR3 is CSVTGTLKDNVQFF. The CDR3 coding sequence is TGCAGTGTTACCGGGACTCTCAAAGACAATGTGCAGTTCTTC. The J gene is TRBJ2-1, the V gene TRBV20-1; D is perhaps TRBD2 (6 bases). There are 14 residues in the CDR3. Germline V gene lookup returns CDR1 DFQATT and CDR2 SNEGSKA (reference sequence).

This clonotype was detected only a few times. This chain uses TRBV2 with TRBJ1-2; D remains ambiguous. Between the trimmed V and J ends, which lost 6 bases and 4 bases, there was a span of 6 bases. The CDR3 runs to 11 residues. Germline assignment: CDR1 SNHLY and CDR2 FYNNEI. DNA for the CDR3: TGTGCCAGCAGAAACTCCTATGGCTACACCTTC. This sequence encodes CASRNSYGYTF.

This clonotype was detected only a few times. The chain employs TRBV9 and TRBJ2-1; D ambiguous. CDR1 and CDR2 (germline): SGDLS, YYNGEE. CDR3 size: 15 residues. Trimming stripped 0 bases from V and 5 bases from J, with 12 bases between. CDR3 amino acids: CASSVAWGFDNEQFF. DNA for the CDR3: TGTGCCAGCAGCGTAGCGTGGGGATTCGACAATGAGCAGTTCTTC.

The chain employs TRBV7-9 and TRBJ2-2; unclear D gene. CDR3 size: 13 residues. V shed 11 bases and J shed 2 bases, with 12 bases lying between them. Germline V gene data show CDR1 as SEHNR and CDR2 as FQNEAQ (reference sequence). CDR3 in amino acids: CAPGGGNTGELFF. The CDR3 nucleotides read TGTGCCCCAGGCGGCGGTAACACCGGGGAGCTGTTTTTT.

A few counts support this clonotype. The gene calls are TRBV28 and TRBJ2-5; the D gene is possibly TRBD2 (6 bases). The germline CDR1 and CDR2 sequences are MDHEN and SYDVKM. The length of the CDR3 is 13 residues. V lost 5 bases and J lost 5, with 12 bases in between. Written as DNA, the CDR3 is TGTGCCAGCAGTCGGGACTCGAGGGAGACCCAGTACTTC. This codes for CASSRDSRETQYF. Drawing the rest from reference TRBV28 and TRBJ2-5, the complete variable domain is DVKVTQSSRYLVKRTGEKVFLECVQDMDHENMFWYRQDPGLGLRLIYFSYDVKMKEKGDIPEGYSVSREKKERFSLILESASTNQTSMYLCASSRDSRETQYFGPGTRLLVL.

There are a few counts of this clonotype. V and J are TRBV2 and TRBJ1-2, with TRBD1 identical over 11 bases. Germline V gene data show CDR1 as SNHLY and CDR2 as FYNNEI. This CDR3 has 15 amino acids. V was clipped by 7 bases and J by 4 bases; unmatched bases: 8. The CDR3 DNA sequence: TGTGCCAGCACGCGAGGGACAGGGGGATCCTATGGCTACACCTTC. Amino acid sequence: CASTRGTGGSYGYTF.

This clonotype was counted a few times. Here the CDR3 DNA reads TGTGCCAGCAGTTCCGTGTCCGGGCCCGGCTCAGCCAAAAACATTCAGTACTTC. Its translation is CASSSVSGPGSAKNIQYF. The genes are TRBV12-3 or TRBV12-4 and TRBJ2-4; no definite D call. V lost 4 bases to trimming and J lost 0 bases, with 19 bases between them. The length of the CDR3 is 18 residues.

Many counts were recorded for this clonotype. V usage is TRBV10-3 and J usage is TRBJ1-1; D remains unclear. V gave up 0 bases and J gave up 3 bases, with 8 bases separating them. This CDR3 has 14 amino acids. CDR1 and CDR2 (germline): ENHRY, SYGVKD. The CDR3, as DNA: TGTGCCATCAGTGAGTCGTGGGCCGACACTGAAGCTTTCTTT. Translated: CAISESWADTEAFF.

This clonotype was seen just once. A much larger clonotype is one base distant, so this may be a read error. The chain recombines TRBV5-1 with TRBJ2-5, with D uncertain. Looked up from germline, CDR1 is SGHRS and CDR2 is YFSETQ. The CDR3 totals 13 residues. The CDR3 is CAGSLVAEETQYF. The CDR3 region has the DNA TGCGCCGGCAGCTTGGTTGCGGAAGAGACCCAGTACTTC.